This T cell receptor beta chain was obtained from a study of OX40 agonist ivuxolimab in advanced cancers. This clone was detected only once. Only in-frame clones appear in the TCRdb table, and some are missing; sequencing was by immunoSEQ multiplex PCR. Among over 50,000 clones listed, approximately 90% were seen once. Germline V lookup: CDR1 MNHEY, CDR2 SVGAGI. Trimming removed 5 bases at V and 6 bases at J, with 5 bases between. The CDR3 runs to 11 residues. If patients had autoimmune disease history or systemic immunosuppression, they were excluded. Blood was sampled at baseline, cycle 4 day 1, and cycle 7 day 1.

The TCR sequence derives from an adult with an advanced solid tumor such as melanoma, head and neck, liver or kidney cancer. Sequencing was performed on CD4+ or CD8+ T cells sorted from blood, taken in a trial of the OX40 agonist ivuxolimab. The V and J genes are TRBV6-5 and TRBJ1-5; no clear D. As DNA, the CDR3 is TGTGCCAGCAGTGATCGTCAGCCCCAGCATTTT. Amino acids: CASSDRQPQHF.